The clone carrying this TCR beta chain occurred many times. CDR3 size: 13 residues. Germline V gene data show CDR1 as MNHEY and CDR2 as SVGAGI. V was shortened by 6 bases and J by 0 bases, with 9 bases between the two germline ends. The data are from a study of neurological immune-mediated disorders. In TCRdb, the 5' RACE reads were re-called with MiXCR into one record per CDR3 protein. The sample lists over 35,000 distinct CDR3 sequences, roughly 2.5% occurring once. This TCR came from a man in his forties or fifties with multiple sclerosis. Material: PBMCs. The chain employs TRBV6-5 and TRBJ2-7, with D perhaps TRBD1 (6 bases). This chain's CDR3 is CASRHRDSYEQYF. The CDR3 DNA follows: TGTGCCAGCAGACACAGGGACTCCTACGAGCAGTACTTC.